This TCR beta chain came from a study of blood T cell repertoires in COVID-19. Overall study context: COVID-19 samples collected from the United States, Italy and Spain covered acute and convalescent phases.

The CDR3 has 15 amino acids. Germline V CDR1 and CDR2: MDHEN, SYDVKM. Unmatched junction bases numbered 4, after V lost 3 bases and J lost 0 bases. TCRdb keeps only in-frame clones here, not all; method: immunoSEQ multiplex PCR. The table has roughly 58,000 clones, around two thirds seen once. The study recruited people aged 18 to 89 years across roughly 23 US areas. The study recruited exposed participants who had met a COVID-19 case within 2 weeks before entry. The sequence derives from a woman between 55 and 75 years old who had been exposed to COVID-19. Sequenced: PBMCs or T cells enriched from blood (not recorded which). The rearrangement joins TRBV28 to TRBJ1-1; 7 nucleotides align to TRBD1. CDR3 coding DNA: TGTGCCAGCAGTTTGTGGACAGGATTGAACACTGAAGCTTTCTTT. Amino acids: CASSLWTGLNTEAFF. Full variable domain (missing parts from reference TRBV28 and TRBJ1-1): DVKVTQSSRYLVKRTGEKVFLECVQDMDHENMFWYRQDPGLGLRLIYFSYDVKMKEKGDIPEGYSVSREKKERFSLILESASTNQTSMYLCASSLWTGLNTEAFFGQGTRLTVV.